This T cell receptor beta chain was sequenced during a study of CD8 T cells in Susac syndrome. Whole-study context: Within the sequenced Susac syndrome patient group, more than 5 exhibited active disease and roughly 8 were in remission.

Random hexamers served to reverse transcribe roughly 0.45 to 1 ug RNA. Amplification of TCR beta CDR3 used immunoSEQ multiplex PCR across 54 Vbeta and 13 Jbeta. TCRdb fed the immunoSEQ multiplex PCR reads into MiXCR, producing one record per CDR3 protein. The sample lists hundreds of thousands of distinct CDR3 sequences; less than 95% were seen once. Germline-derived CDR1 and CDR2 are SGHRS and YFSETQ. This CDR3 spans 15 amino acids. Trimming took 0 bases from V and 1 from J, leaving 10 bases between them. Negative isolation was used for CD8+ and CD4+ T cells and FACS enrichment for TEMRA cells. This rearrangement joins TRBV5-1 to TRBJ1-1; D might be TRBD1 (5 bases). The sample taken for sequencing was CD4+ T cells from PBMCs. The TCR comes from a human donor with Susac syndrome. Here the CDR3 reads CASSLVSGPNTEAFF. The CDR3, as DNA: TGCGCCAGCAGCTTGGTGTCAGGGCCGAACACTGAAGCTTTCTTT. The full variable domain, with the rest looked up from reference TRBV5-1 and TRBJ1-1, is KAGVTQTPRYLIKTRGQQVTLSCSPISGHRSVSWYQQTPGQGLQFLFEYFSETQRNKGNFPGRFSGRQFSNSRSEMNVSTLELGDSALYLCASSLVSGPNTEAFFGQGTRLTVV.